One and the same sample provided the 24 T cell receptor beta chains below, sequenced in a study of blood T cell repertoires in COVID-19. Clones were read by immunoSEQ multiplex PCR, and TCRdb kept only the in-frame ones, dropping some. Of fewer than 130,000 clones listed, about 90% are singletons. Sequencing used peripheral blood. These receptors all come from a human donor in a cohort sampled during active COVID-19.

This sequence joins TRBV6-5 and TRBJ1-5; D is unresolved. V shed 6 bases and J shed 3 bases, with 6 bases lying between them. The germline gives CDR1 MNHEY, CDR2 SVGAGI. This CDR3 spans 12 amino acids. The chain's CDR3 is CASSQDNQPQHF. CDR3 nucleotide sequence: TGTGCCAGCAGCCAGGACAATCAGCCCCAGCATTTT.

J is TRBJ2-1 and V is TRBV9; 8 bases are shared with TRBD1. CDR3 length equals 15 residues. The ends lost 0 bases at V and 7 bases at J; junction bases unmatched: 6. Germline loops: CDR1 SGDLS, CDR2 YYNGEE. The CDR3 reads CASSVGRGRENEQFF. DNA of the CDR3: TGTGCCAGCAGCGTAGGCAGGGGGCGCGAAAATGAGCAGTTCTTC.

The genes are TRBV5-1 and TRBJ2-2, with 9 bases fitting TRBD1. Unmatched junction bases numbered 2, after V lost 2 bases and J lost 3 bases. This CDR3 has 15 residues. From germline, CDR1 is SGHRS and CDR2 YFSETQ. The CDR3 is CASSFWTGDTGELFF. CDR3 nucleotides: TGCGCCAGCAGCTTCTGGACAGGGGACACCGGGGAGCTGTTTTTT.

The J gene is TRBJ1-1, the V gene TRBV6-5; D might be TRBD1 (6 bases). Germline V gene lookup returns CDR1 MNHEY and CDR2 SVGAGI. The V end was cut by 3 bases, the J end by 4 bases, with 9 bases between. This CDR3 has 13 amino acids. CDR3 amino acids: CASSYTGTTEAFF. The CDR3 bases are TGTGCCAGCAGTTATACAGGGACCACTGAAGCTTTCTTT.

The chain employs TRBV2 and TRBJ2-4; D gene uncertain. V dropped 7 bases and J dropped 5 bases, with 9 bases sitting between them. CDR3 size: 12 residues. In germline, CDR1 is SNHLY, CDR2 FYNNEI. CDR3 region: CASIGWENIQYF. CDR3 in DNA: TGTGCCAGCATCGGGTGGGAAAACATTCAGTACTTC.

This clone was counted a few times. The chain employs TRBV6-6 and TRBJ2-2; 7 nucleotides align to TRBD2. The germline gives CDR1 MNHNY, CDR2 SVGAGI (reference sequence). The V gene end was trimmed by 1 base and the J gene end by 3 bases; junction bases not matched to a gene: 2. The CDR3 extends over 15 amino acids. CDR3 amino acids: CASSYWGGDTGELFF. The CDR3 bases are TGTGCCAGCAGTTACTGGGGGGGGGACACCGGGGAGCTGTTTTTT.

The rearrangement uses TRBV18 and TRBJ1-2, with 8 nucleotides matching TRBD1. Losses at the gene ends were 1 base for V and 7 bases for J; bases not matched to a gene: 5. This CDR3 spans 14 amino acids. Germline lookup yields CDR1 KGHSH and CDR2 LQKENI. CDR3 nucleotides: TGTGCCAGCTCACCACGTCAGGACAGGGCTGGCTACACCTTC. Protein product: CASSPRQDRAGYTF.

This chain uses TRBV19 with TRBJ2-3; D is unresolved. The CDR3 length is 14 residues. Per germline, CDR1 LNHDA and CDR2 SQIVND (reference sequence). The V gene lost 5 bases and the J gene lost 0 bases, with 9 bases spanning the gap. The CDR3 DNA reads as TGTGCCAGTAGTTTGCAGGCTAGCACAGATACGCAGTATTTT. It specifies CASSLQASTDTQYF.

The chain couples TRBV19 to TRBJ2-3; 7 bases agree with TRBD2. Germline CDR1 is LNHDA and CDR2 is SQIVND (reference sequence). The J segment lost 2 bases and the V segment lost 8 bases, leaving 7 bases of the junction unmatched. This CDR3 spans 14 amino acids. As DNA, the CDR3 is TGTGCCAGTGGGAGGGACCACCCCACAGATACGCAGTATTTT. Translated, it gives CASGRDHPTDTQYF.

The chain uses TRBV2 and TRBJ1-1; no firm D call. CDR1 is SNHLY, CDR2 FYNNEI, per germline. Trimming shortened V by 5 bases and J by 4 bases, and 11 bases separated the two germline ends. This CDR3 comprises 13 residues. CDR3 protein: CASSRERATEAFF. The CDR3 DNA follows: TGTGCCAGCAGTAGAGAGCGGGCCACTGAAGCTTTCTTT.

The chain carries TRBV10-3 and TRBJ1-5; tentatively, D is TRBD1 (5 bases). V lost 6 bases and J lost 3, with 9 bases in between. This CDR3 comprises 13 residues. Germline V lookup: CDR1 ENHRY, CDR2 SYGVKD. The CDR3, as DNA: TGTGCCATCAGACGGGGGGACAATCAGCCCCAGCATTTT. As protein: CAIRRGDNQPQHF.

The J gene is TRBJ2-2, the V gene TRBV6-5; the match to TRBD2 covers 9 bases. Looked up from germline, CDR1 is MNHEY and CDR2 is SVGAGI. The J segment lost 7 bases and the V segment lost 2 bases, leaving 2 bases of the junction unmatched. CDR3 length: 14 amino acids. The CDR3 loop reads CASSYKRGDGELFF. The DNA of the CDR3 is TGTGCCAGCAGTTACAAGCGGGGGGACGGGGAGCTGTTTTTT.

This sequence joins TRBV24-1 and TRBJ2-1, with TRBD2 identical over 13 bases. J was trimmed by 9 bases and V by 0 bases; bases with no gene match: 4. The germline V gene has CDR1 KGHDR and CDR2 SFDVKD. This CDR3 region has 16 residues. The CDR3 nucleotides are TGTGCCACCAGTGATTTGGGACTAGCGGGAGTACCTGAGCAGTTCTTC. This sequence encodes CATSDLGLAGVPEQFF.

The V call is TRBV6-4, the J call TRBJ1-2, with TRBD1 identical over 9 bases. The CDR3 runs 12 residues. CDR1 is MRHNA and CDR2 is SNTAGT in the germline V gene. Trimming at V came to 5 bases and at J to 6 bases, leaving 1 base not matched to a gene. The CDR3 DNA sequence: TGTGCCAGCAGTACAGGGGGCAATGGCTACACCTTC. This codes for CASSTGGNGYTF.

This clone was picked up a small number of times. The gene calls are TRBV7-2 and TRBJ1-6; maybe TRBD1 (6 bases). The germline gives CDR1 SGHTA, CDR2 FQGNSA. The germline V and J ends were trimmed by 7 bases and 10 bases, with 20 bases remaining between them. The CDR3 loop spans 15 amino acids. CDR3 amino acids: CASTLGGGLGSPLHF. In nucleotides, the CDR3 is TGTGCCAGCACCCTCGGGGGGGGCCTCGGGTCACCCCTCCACTTT.

This chain connects TRBV28 to TRBJ1-5; D not resolved. Germline V gene lookup returns CDR1 MDHEN and CDR2 SYDVKM. V lost 10 bases and J 0 bases, leaving 13 bases between the germline ends. CDR3 length: 14 amino acids. The DNA for the CDR3 is TGTGCCACCGTGGCGGAATATAGCAATCAGCCCCAGCATTTT. It codes for CATVAEYSNQPQHF.

The rearrangement uses TRBV29-1 and TRBJ2-2, with 7 bases lining up with TRBD1. The CDR3 extends over 16 amino acids. The V segment lost 5 bases and the J segment 0 bases; nucleotides outside the gene matches: 9. From germline, CDR1 is SQVTM and CDR2 ANQGSEA. Written as DNA, the CDR3 is TGCAGCGTTCGCGACAGGGTCCCCCCGAACACCGGGGAGCTGTTTTTT. As protein: CSVRDRVPPNTGELFF.

This chain joins TRBV25-1 and TRBJ2-1, with D tentatively TRBD1 (5 bases). The germline gives CDR1 MGHDK, CDR2 SYGVNS. With 6 bases removed from V and 7 bases from J, the gap between germline ends came to 19 bases. The CDR3 is made up of 15 amino acids. For the CDR3, the DNA is TGTGCCAGCAGGGCGGTGGGGCCATCCGGAAATGAGCAGTTCTTC. As protein: CASRAVGPSGNEQFF.

Only one count was recorded for this clone. The chain recombines TRBV3-1 (or the pseudogene TRBV3-2) with TRBJ2-2; 12 nucleotides align to TRBD2. Per germline, CDR1 LGHDT and CDR2 YNNKEL (reference sequence). Trimming at V came to 4 bases and at J to 6 bases, leaving 3 bases not matched to a gene. The CDR3 sequence is 15 residues long. Here the CDR3 DNA reads TGTGCCAGCAGCCGGACTAGCGGGATAGCCGGGGAGCTGTTTTTT. Residues: CASSRTSGIAGELFF.

This chain joins TRBV4-1 and TRBJ2-2; possibly TRBD2 for D (7 bases). The CDR3 length is 16 residues. Germline values: CDR1 MGHRA, CDR2 YSYEKL. V was shortened by 3 bases and J by 5 bases, with 16 bases between the two germline ends. This chain's CDR3 is CASSQDLGRGTGELFF. The CDR3 DNA follows: TGCGCCAGCAGCCAGGATCTGGGGAGGGGGACCGGGGAGCTGTTTTTT.

This rearrangement joins TRBV6-2 or TRBV6-3 to TRBJ2-7; TRBD2 agrees at 9 bases. The CDR3 is 14 residues long. Per germline, CDR1 MNHEY and CDR2 SVGEGT. Germline trimming cut 2 bases from V and 4 bases from J; bases unmatched to any gene: 3. The DNA of the CDR3 is TGTGCCAGCAGTTACCATAGCGGGAGTTACGAGCAGTACTTC. Translated: CASSYHSGSYEQYF.

The chain joins TRBV7-9 to TRBJ1-2, with D perhaps TRBD1 (5 bases). Germline CDR1 and CDR2: SEHNR and FQNEAQ (reference sequence). The CDR3 has 13 amino acids. The V and J ends lost 7 bases and 4 bases respectively, with 13 bases between them. DNA for the CDR3: TGTGCCAGCAACCCGGACACGATCTATGGCTACACCTTC. Encoded protein: CASNPDTIYGYTF.

The rearrangement joins TRBV6-5 to TRBJ1-6; D call uncertain. Germline CDR1 MNHEY, CDR2 SVGAGI. This CDR3 has 14 residues. V lost 3 bases and J lost 7, with 10 bases in between. The CDR3 DNA is TGTGCCAGCAGTTATGTGGAGACCAATTCACCCCTCCACTTT. Amino acids: CASSYVETNSPLHF.

V is TRBV9 and J is TRBJ2-3, with a weak D call TRBD2 (5 bases). The V and J ends lost 4 bases and 0 bases respectively, with 15 bases between them. The CDR3 totals 16 residues. Germline loops: CDR1 SGDLS, CDR2 YYNGEE. For the CDR3, the DNA is TGTGCCAGCAGCCAGAGCCCCAGCGGAAGCACAGATACGCAGTATTTT. Translated, it gives CASSQSPSGSTDTQYF. Together with reference TRBV9 and TRBJ2-3, the CDR3 gives the full variable domain: DSGVTQTPKHLITATGQRVTLRCSPRSGDLSVYWYQQSLDQGLQFLIQYYNGEERAKGNILERFSAQQFPDLHSELNLSSLELGDSALYFCASSQSPSGSTDTQYFGPGTRLTVL.